What follows describes a single TCR beta chain. Its antigen is not identified. Clones were read by immunoSEQ multiplex PCR, and TCRdb kept only the in-frame ones, dropping some. Of approximately 34,000 clones in the sample, 73% were seen once. This CDR3 has 14 residues. Trimming took 6 bases from V and 7 from J, leaving 16 bases between them. Germline lookup yields CDR1 KGHSY and CDR2 FQNENV. The data derive from a study of T cells in tumors after PD-1 blockade. Study-wide background: Treatment was either pembrolizumab 200 mg every 3 weeks or cemiplimab 350 mg every 2 weeks. On average, peripheral blood gave around 110,000 TCR templates and under 40,000 unique clonotypes.

Points from the study as a whole: About 40% of tumor TCR clonotypes were also found in blood.

Input was roughly 616 ng to 6,004 ng of genomic DNA from tumor or blood. This clonotype was sampled from a human donor with basal cell carcinoma. This chain joins TRBV16 and TRBJ2-1; D tentatively reads TRBD1 or TRBD2 (5 bases each). The sequencing used PBMCs, collected after anti-PD-1 treatment. CDR3 bases: TGTGCCAGCAGTCCCCCGGGACGGAGAAATGAGCAGTTCTTC. As protein: CASSPPGRRNEQFF. Drawing the rest from reference TRBV16 and TRBJ2-1, the complete variable domain is GEEVAQTPKHLVRGEGQKAKLYCAPIKGHSYVFWYQQVLKNEFKFLISFQNENVFDETGMPKERFSAKCLPNSPCSLEIQATKLEDSAVYFCASSPPGRRNEQFFGPGTRLTVL.